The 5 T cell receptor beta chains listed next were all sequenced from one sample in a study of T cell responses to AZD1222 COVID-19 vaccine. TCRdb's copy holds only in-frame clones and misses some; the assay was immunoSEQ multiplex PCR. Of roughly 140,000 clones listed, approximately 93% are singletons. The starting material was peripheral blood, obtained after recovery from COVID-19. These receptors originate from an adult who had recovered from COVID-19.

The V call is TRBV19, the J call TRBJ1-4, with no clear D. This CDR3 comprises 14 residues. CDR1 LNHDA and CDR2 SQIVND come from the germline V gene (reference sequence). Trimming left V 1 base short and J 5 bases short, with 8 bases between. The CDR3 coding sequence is TGTGCCAGTAGTATAGGTGTGAAAAATGAAAAACTGTTTTTT. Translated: CASSIGVKNEKLFF.

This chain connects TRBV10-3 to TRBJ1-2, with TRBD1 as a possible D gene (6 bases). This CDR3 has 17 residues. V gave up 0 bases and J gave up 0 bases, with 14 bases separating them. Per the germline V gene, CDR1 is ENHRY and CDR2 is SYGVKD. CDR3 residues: CAISESPGTPTNYGYTF. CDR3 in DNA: TGTGCCATCAGTGAGTCTCCCGGGACACCGACTAACTATGGCTACACCTTC.

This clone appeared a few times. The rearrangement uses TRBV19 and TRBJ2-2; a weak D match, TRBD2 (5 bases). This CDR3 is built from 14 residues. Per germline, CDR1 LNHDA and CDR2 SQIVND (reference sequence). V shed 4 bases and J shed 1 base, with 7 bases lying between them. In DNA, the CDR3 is TGTGCCAGTAGTAACCGGGAGAACACCGGGGAGCTGTTTTTT. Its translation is CASSNRENTGELFF.

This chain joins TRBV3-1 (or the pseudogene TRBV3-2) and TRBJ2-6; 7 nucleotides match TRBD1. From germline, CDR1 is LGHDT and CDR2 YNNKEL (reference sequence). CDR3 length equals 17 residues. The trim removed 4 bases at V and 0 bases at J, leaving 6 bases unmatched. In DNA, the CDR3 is TGTGCCAGCAGCCTAGGACAGGCCCTCTCTGGGGCCAACGTCCTGACTTTC. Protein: CASSLGQALSGANVLTF.

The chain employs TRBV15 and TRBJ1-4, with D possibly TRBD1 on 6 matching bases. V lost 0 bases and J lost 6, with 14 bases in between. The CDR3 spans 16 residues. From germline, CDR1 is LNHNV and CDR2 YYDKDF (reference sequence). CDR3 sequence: CATSRDRQGPHEKLFF. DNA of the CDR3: TGTGCCACCAGCAGAGATAGGCAGGGGCCTCATGAAAAACTGTTTTTT.